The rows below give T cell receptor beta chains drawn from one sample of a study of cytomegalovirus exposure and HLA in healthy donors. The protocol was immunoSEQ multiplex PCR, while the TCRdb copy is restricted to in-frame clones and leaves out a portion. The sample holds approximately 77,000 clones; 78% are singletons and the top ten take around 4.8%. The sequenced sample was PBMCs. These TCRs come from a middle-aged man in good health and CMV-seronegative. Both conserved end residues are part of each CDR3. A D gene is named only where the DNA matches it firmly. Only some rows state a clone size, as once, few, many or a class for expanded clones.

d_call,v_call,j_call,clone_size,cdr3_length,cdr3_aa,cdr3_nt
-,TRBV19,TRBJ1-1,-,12,CASTGRNTEAFF,TGTGCCAGCACAGGGAGGAACACTGAAGCTTTCTTT
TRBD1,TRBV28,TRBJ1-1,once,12,CASSYRGTEAFF,TGTGCCAGCAGCTACAGGGGCACTGAAGCTTTCTTT
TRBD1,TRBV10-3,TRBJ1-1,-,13,CAIRRDSNTEAFF,TGTGCCATCAGAAGGGACAGTAACACTGAAGCTTTCTTT
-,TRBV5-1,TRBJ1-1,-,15,CASSIIPAGVTEAFF,TGCGCCAGCAGCATCATCCCCGCGGGGGTCACTGAAGCTTTCTTT
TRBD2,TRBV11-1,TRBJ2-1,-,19,CASSLTLAGNLGSYNEQFF,TGTGCCAGCAGCTTAACACTAGCGGGCAACCTCGGCTCCTACAATGAGCAGTTCTTC
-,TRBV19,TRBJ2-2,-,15,CASSIQSGVPGELFF,TGTGCCAGTAGTATACAATCAGGGGTCCCCGGGGAGCTGTTTTTT
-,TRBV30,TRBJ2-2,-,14,CAWSLTSYTGELFF,TGTGCCTGGTCCCTAACTAGTTACACCGGGGAGCTGTTTTTT
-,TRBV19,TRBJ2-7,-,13,CASSTLGSYEQYF,TGTGCCAGTAGTACCCTAGGCTCCTACGAGCAGTACTTC
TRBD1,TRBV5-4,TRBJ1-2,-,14,CASSLGGQGYGYTF,TGTGCCAGCAGCTTGGGTGGACAGGGATATGGCTACACCTTC
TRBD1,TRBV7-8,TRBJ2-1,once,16,CASSPAGGSSYNEQFF,TGTGCCAGCAGTCCCGCAGGGGGTAGCTCCTACAATGAGCAGTTCTTC
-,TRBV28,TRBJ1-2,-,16,CASSPHQGRGNYGYTF,TGTGCCAGCAGTCCCCACCAAGGACGGGGAAACTATGGCTACACCTTC
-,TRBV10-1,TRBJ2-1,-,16,CASSVRGSAAYNEQFF,TGCGCCAGCAGTGTTAGAGGATCAGCAGCCTACAATGAGCAGTTCTTC
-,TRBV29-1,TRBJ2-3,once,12,CSVLTSTDTQYF,TGCAGCGTATTGACTAGCACAGATACGCAGTATTTT
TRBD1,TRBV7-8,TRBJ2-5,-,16,CASSLVPRDRGETQYF,TGTGCCAGCAGCTTAGTCCCCCGGGACAGGGGGGAGACCCAGTACTTC
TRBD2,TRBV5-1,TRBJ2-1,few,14,CASSSGTSGSLGFF,TGCGCCAGCAGCTCCGGGACTAGCGGGAGCCTAGGATTCTTC
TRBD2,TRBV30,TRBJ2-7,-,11,CAWISGGEQYF,TGTGCCTGGATTTCGGGGGGCGAGCAGTACTTC
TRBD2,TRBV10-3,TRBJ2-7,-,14,CAISGTSGSYEQYF,TGTGCCATCAGCGGGACTAGCGGAAGCTACGAGCAGTACTTC
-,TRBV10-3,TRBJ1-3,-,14,CAISDSATGNTIYF,TGTGCCATCAGTGACAGCGCCACTGGAAACACCATATATTTT
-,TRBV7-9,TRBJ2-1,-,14,CASSLEGPQNEQFF,TGTGCCAGCAGCTTGGAGGGTCCCCAAAATGAGCAGTTCTTC
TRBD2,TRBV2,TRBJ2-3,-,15,CASSEWRGGTDTQYF,TGTGCCAGCAGTGAATGGCGGGGGGGCACAGATACGCAGTATTTT
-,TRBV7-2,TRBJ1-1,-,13,CASSLGARTEAFF,TGTGCCAGCAGCTTAGGAGCGAGGACTGAAGCTTTCTTT
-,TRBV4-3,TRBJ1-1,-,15,CASSQEGKMNTEAFF,TGCGCCAGCAGCCAAGAGGGCAAAATGAACACTGAAGCTTTCTTT
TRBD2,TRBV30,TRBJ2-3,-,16,CAWSPLTSGRTDTQYF,TGTGCCTGGAGTCCCTTGACTAGCGGGAGAACAGATACGCAGTATTTT
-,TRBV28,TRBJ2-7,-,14,CASSRTARAYEQYF,TGTGCCAGCAGTCGCACGGCCCGGGCCTACGAGCAGTACTTC